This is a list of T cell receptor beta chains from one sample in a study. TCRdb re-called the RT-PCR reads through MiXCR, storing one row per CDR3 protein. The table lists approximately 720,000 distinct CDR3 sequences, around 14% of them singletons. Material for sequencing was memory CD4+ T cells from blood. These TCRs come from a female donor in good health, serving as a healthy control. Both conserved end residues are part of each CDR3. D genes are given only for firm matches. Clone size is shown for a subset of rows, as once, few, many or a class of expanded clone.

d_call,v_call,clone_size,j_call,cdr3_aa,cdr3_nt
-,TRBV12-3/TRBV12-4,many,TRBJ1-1,CASGYTGGASEAFF,TGTGCCAGCGGCTACACGGGGGGCGCTTCTGAAGCTTTCTTT
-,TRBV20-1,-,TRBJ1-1,CSASDGRAEAFF,TGCAGTGCTAGCGATGGCAGGGCTGAAGCTTTCTTT
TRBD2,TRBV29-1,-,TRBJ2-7,CSVEAVTSGSFGYEQYF,TGCAGCGTTGAAGCAGTGACTAGCGGGAGTTTTGGCTACGAGCAGTACTTC
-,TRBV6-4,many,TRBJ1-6,CASSATASYNSPLHF,TGTGCCAGCAGTGCGACAGCTTCCTATAATTCACCCCTCCACTTT
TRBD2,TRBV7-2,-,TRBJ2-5,CASTRMVLAGGQETQYF,TGTGCCAGCACCCGAATGGTACTAGCGGGGGGCCAAGAGACCCAGTACTTC
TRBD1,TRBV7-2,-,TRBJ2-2,CASSLQTGATGELFF,TGTGCCAGCAGCTTACAGACAGGGGCGACCGGGGAGCTGTTTTTT
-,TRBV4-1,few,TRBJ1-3,CASSQGGGDSGNTIYF,TGCGCCAGCAGCCAAGGTGGCGGAGACTCTGGAAACACCATATATTTT
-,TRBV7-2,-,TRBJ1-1,CASSSRQVITEAFF,TGTGCCAGCAGCTCAAGACAGGTTATCACTGAAGCTTTCTTT
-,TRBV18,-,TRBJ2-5,CASSPPGGLKETQYF,TGTGCCAGCTCACCGCCAGGGGGACTGAAAGAGACCCAGTACTTC
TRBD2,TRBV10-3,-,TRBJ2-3,CAISESRERGGTDTQYF,TGTGCCATCAGTGAGTCGAGGGAGCGGGGGGGCACAGATACGCAGTATTTT
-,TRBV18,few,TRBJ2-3,CASSPIGDTQYF,TGTGCCAGCTCACCAATAGGAGATACGCAGTATTTT
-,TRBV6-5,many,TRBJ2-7,CASSYPTEAGEQYF,TGTGCCAGCAGTTACCCCACAGAAGCAGGGGAGCAGTACTTC
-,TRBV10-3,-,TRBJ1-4,CAISVVVDEKLFF,TGTGCCATCAGTGTAGTTGTCGATGAAAAACTGTTTTTT
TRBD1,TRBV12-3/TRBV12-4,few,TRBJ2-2,CASEDRSGELFF,TGTGCCAGCGAGGACAGGTCCGGGGAGCTGTTTTTT
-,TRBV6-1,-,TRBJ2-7,CASTPPSGSYEQYF,TGTGCCAGCACCCCCCCCAGCGGGTCCTACGAGCAGTACTTC
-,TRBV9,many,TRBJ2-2,CASSVATNTGELFF,TGTGCCAGCAGCGTAGCCACGAACACCGGGGAGCTGTTTTTT
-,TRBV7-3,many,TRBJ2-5,CASSPMGYQETQYF,TGTGCCAGCAGCCCGATGGGGTACCAAGAGACCCAGTACTTC
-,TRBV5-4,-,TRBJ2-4,CASSLATGSNIQYF,TGTGCCAGCAGTCTCGCTACGGGTTCGAACATTCAGTACTTC
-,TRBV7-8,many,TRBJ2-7,CASSTYRGLDEQYF,TGTGCCAGCAGCACCTACCGGGGCCTGGACGAGCAGTACTTC
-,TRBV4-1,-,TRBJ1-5,CASSQEGLGQYQPQHF,TGCGCCAGCAGCCAAGAAGGGTTGGGGCAATATCAGCCCCAGCATTTT
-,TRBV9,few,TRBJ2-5,CASSVGPVGHF,TGTGCCAGCAGCGTAGGACCAGTGGGCCACTTC
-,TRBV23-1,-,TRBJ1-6,CASSPPTGQNSPLHF,TGCGCCAGCAGTCCCCCAACAGGGCAGAATTCACCCCTCCACTTT
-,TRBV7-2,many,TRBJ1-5,CASSLVGEPQHF,TGTGCCAGCAGCTTAGTGGGAGAGCCCCAGCATTTT
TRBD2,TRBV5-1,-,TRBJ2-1,CASSGEGTSGGSYNEQFF,TGCGCCAGCAGCGGTGAGGGGACTAGCGGTGGCTCCTACAATGAGCAGTTCTTC
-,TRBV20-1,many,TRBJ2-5,CSALGDTQYF,TGCAGTGCCCTGGGGGACACCCAGTACTTC
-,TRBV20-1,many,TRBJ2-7,CSALGDALEQYF,TGCAGTGCCCTGGGCGATGCCCTCGAGCAGTACTTC
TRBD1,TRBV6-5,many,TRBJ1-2,CASSYSTGTGLEGYTF,TGTGCCAGCAGTTACTCGACCGGGACAGGGTTGGAGGGCTACACCTTC
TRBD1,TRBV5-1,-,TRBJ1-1,CASGGTGGMNTEAFF,TGCGCCAGCGGGGGGACAGGGGGGATGAACACTGAAGCTTTCTTT
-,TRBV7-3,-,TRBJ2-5,CASSSGPSNQETQYF,TGTGCCAGCAGCTCTGGCCCGAGCAACCAAGAGACCCAGTACTTC
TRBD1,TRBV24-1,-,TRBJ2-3,CATSGNRGTSTDTQYF,TGTGCCACCAGTGGGAACAGGGGCACTAGCACAGATACGCAGTATTTT
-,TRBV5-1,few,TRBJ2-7,CASSLGEGTRYEQYF,TGCGCCAGCAGCTTGGGAGAGGGGACGAGATACGAGCAGTACTTC
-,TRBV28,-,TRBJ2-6,CASSSHDASGANVLTF,TGTGCCAGCAGTTCCCACGATGCCTCTGGGGCCAACGTCCTGACTTTC
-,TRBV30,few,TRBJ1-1,CACCRAPNTEAFF,TGTGCCTGTTGTCGGGCTCCGAACACTGAAGCTTTCTTT
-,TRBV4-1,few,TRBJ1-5,CASSQVVAGHNQPQHF,TGCGCCAGCAGCCAAGTTGTGGCCGGTCACAATCAGCCCCAGCATTTT
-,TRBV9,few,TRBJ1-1,CASSSGTLLSLNTEAFF,TGTGCCAGCAGCTCCGGGACCCTGCTTAGTTTGAACACTGAAGCTTTCTTT
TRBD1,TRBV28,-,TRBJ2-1,CASTGQAYNEQFF,TGTGCCAGCACGGGACAGGCATACAATGAGCAGTTCTTC
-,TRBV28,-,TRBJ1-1,CASFSPTNTEAFF,TGTGCCAGCTTCAGTCCAACGAACACTGAAGCTTTCTTT
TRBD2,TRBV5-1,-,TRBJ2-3,CASSREASGDTDTQYF,TGCGCCAGCAGCCGGGAGGCTAGCGGGGACACAGATACGCAGTATTTT
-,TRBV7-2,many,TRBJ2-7,CASSLFSGFNTYEQYF,TGTGCCAGCAGCTTATTTTCAGGATTTAATACCTACGAGCAGTACTTC
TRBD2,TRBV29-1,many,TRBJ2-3,CSVGTSGGSDTQYF,TGCAGCGTTGGGACTAGCGGGGGATCAGATACGCAGTATTTT
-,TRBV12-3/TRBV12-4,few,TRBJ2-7,CASSLHPAYEQYF,TGTGCCAGCAGTTTACACCCCGCTTACGAGCAGTACTTC
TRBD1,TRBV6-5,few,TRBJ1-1,CASSYGTGVFTEAFF,TGTGCCAGCAGTTACGGGACAGGGGTTTTCACTGAAGCTTTCTTT
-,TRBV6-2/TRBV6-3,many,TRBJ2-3,CASSASTFADTQYF,TGTGCCAGCAGTGCCTCCACTTTCGCAGATACGCAGTATTTT
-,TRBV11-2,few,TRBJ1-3,CASTEQGAGRNTIYF,TGTGCCAGCACAGAACAGGGTGCGGGACGGAACACCATATATTTT
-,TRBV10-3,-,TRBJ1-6,CAISESRAPGLNSPLHF,TGTGCCATCAGTGAGAGTCGGGCTCCCGGCCTTAATTCACCCCTCCACTTT
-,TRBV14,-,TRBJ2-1,CASSHRPLNNEQFF,TGTGCCAGCAGCCACAGACCTCTAAACAATGAGCAGTTCTTC
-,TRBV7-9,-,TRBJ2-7,CASSLSRLRREESNYEQYF,TGTGCCAGCAGCTTATCCCGACTTCGACGGGAAGAATCCAACTACGAGCAGTACTTC
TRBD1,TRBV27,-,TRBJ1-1,CASSRRPQGQVNTEAFF,TGTGCCAGCAGCCGTCGCCCACAGGGACAGGTGAACACTGAAGCTTTCTTT
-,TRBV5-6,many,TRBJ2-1,CASSFEWNEQFF,TGTGCCAGCAGCTTTGAATGGAATGAGCAGTTCTTC
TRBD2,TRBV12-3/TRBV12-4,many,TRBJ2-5,CASSPGGLAGRETQYF,TGTGCCAGCAGTCCAGGGGGACTAGCGGGAAGGGAGACCCAGTACTTC
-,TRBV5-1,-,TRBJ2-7,CASSLVLDRTTYEQYF,TGCGCCAGCAGCTTGGTCCTGGACAGAACAACCTACGAGCAGTACTTC
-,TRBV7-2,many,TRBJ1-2,CASSLNANYGYTF,TGTGCCAGCAGTCTAAATGCTAACTATGGCTACACCTTC
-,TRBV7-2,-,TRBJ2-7,CASTLRWQGMGEQYF,TGTGCCAGCACCCTTAGGTGGCAGGGGATGGGAGAGCAGTACTTC
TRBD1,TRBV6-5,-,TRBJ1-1,CASSYSLPTGPGKVNTEAFF,TGTGCCAGCAGTTACTCCTTACCGACAGGGCCAGGGAAGGTGAACACTGAAGCTTTCTTT
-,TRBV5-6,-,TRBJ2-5,CASSFVSQETQYF,TGTGCCAGCAGCTTTGTCAGTCAAGAGACCCAGTACTTC
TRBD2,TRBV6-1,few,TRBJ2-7,CASMGTSGTSEQYF,TGTGCCAGCATGGGGACTAGCGGGACTTCCGAGCAGTACTTC
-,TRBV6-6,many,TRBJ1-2,CAGRAGRNYGYTF,TGTGCCGGCAGGGCGGGGCGGAACTATGGCTACACCTTC
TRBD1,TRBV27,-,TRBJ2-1,CASSLSQGQGLGNEQFF,TGTGCCAGCAGTTTATCGCAGGGACAGGGGTTGGGAAATGAGCAGTTCTTC